This is a list of T cell receptor beta chains from one sample in a study of blood T cell repertoires in COVID-19. Method: immunoSEQ multiplex PCR; TCRdb's copy keeps in-frame clones and lacks some. This table holds just over 650,000 clones, about 90% found once. Material: peripheral blood. All receptors come from a woman under 30 with acute or convalescent COVID-19. CDR3s include the opening cysteine and the closing phenylalanine or tryptophan. The D gene is left open where the match is weak. Some rows have no size entry. The others give once, few or many, or a class for an expanded clone.

TGTGCCATCAGGGATGGGGCCAAGAACACTGAAGCTTTCTTT,CAIRDGAKNTEAFF,.,TRBV10-3,TRBJ1-1,.
TGTGCCAGCAGCTTATGGGGGGGCGAGGCCTATGGCTACACCTTC,CASSLWGGEAYGYTF,.,TRBV7-8,TRBJ1-2,once
TGTGCCAGCAGCCAAGGCCCTAAGAGAGGGGGGAACACCGGGGAGCTGTTTTTT,CASSQGPKRGGNTGELFF,.,TRBV3-1/TRBV3-2,TRBJ2-2,.
TGCGCCAGCAGCGCGGGGCGGACGTTAAATGAAAAACTGTTTTTT,CASSAGRTLNEKLFF,.,TRBV5-1,TRBJ1-4,.
TGTGCCAGCAGCCTACAGATCCCTGGGACTGAAGCTTTCTTT,CASSLQIPGTEAFF,.,TRBV5-4,TRBJ1-1,once
TGCGCCGGGGACAGGGGAGATCAGCCCCAGCATTTT,CAGDRGDQPQHF,TRBD1,TRBV5-1,TRBJ1-5,.
TGTGCCAGCAGTGATTATTTTTCTCGGTCTGGCTACACCTTC,CASSDYFSRSGYTF,.,TRBV25-1,TRBJ1-2,.
TGCGCCAGCAGCTTGGAGCAACCCAACTATGGCTACACCTTC,CASSLEQPNYGYTF,.,TRBV5-1,TRBJ1-2,.
TGTGCCAGCAGCTTAGGACAGCACTCTGGAAACACCATATATTTT,CASSLGQHSGNTIYF,.,TRBV7-9,TRBJ1-3,.
TGTGCCAGCAGCCAAAATCCCTACTATGGCTACACCTTC,CASSQNPYYGYTF,.,TRBV3-1/TRBV3-2,TRBJ1-2,.
TGTGCCAGCAGTCCTAAACGGAACACTGAAGCTTTCTTT,CASSPKRNTEAFF,.,TRBV6-6,TRBJ1-1,.
TGTGCCAGCAGCGTAGAAGGGGCAGACTACAATGAGCAGTTCTTC,CASSVEGADYNEQFF,.,TRBV9,TRBJ2-1,.
TGTGCCAGCAGCCGCAGGTTGAGGGGGGAAAAACTGTTTTTT,CASSRRLRGEKLFF,.,TRBV11-2,TRBJ1-4,.
TGTGCCAGCAGTTTAATGGGGAGGGGGGCGCAGAATGAGCAGTTCTTC,CASSLMGRGAQNEQFF,.,TRBV28,TRBJ2-1,.
TGTGCCAGCAGTGAACGCAGGGTCCGCACGGGGGAGCTGTTTTTT,CASSERRVRTGELFF,.,TRBV2,TRBJ2-2,.
TGTGCCAGCAGTTTTGTAGGGGACACCGGGGCCAACGTCCTGACTTTC,CASSFVGDTGANVLTF,.,TRBV28,TRBJ2-6,.
TGTGCCACCAGCAGAGCCCCTCCACAGGGGAGTCATCAGCCCCAGCATTTT,CATSRAPPQGSHQPQHF,TRBD1,TRBV15,TRBJ1-5,.
TGTGCCAGCAGCCTATGGACTAGCGGCCCAGATACGCAGTATTTT,CASSLWTSGPDTQYF,TRBD2,TRBV7-6,TRBJ2-3,.
TGTGCCAGCAGCTTAGATCCGGGGGGGACTGAAGCTTTCTTT,CASSLDPGGTEAFF,.,TRBV7-9,TRBJ1-1,.
TGTGCCAGCAGTGATACTGGAGGGGGCCGATATGGCTACACCTTC,CASSDTGGGRYGYTF,TRBD1,TRBV2,TRBJ1-2,.
TGTGCCAGCAGTTTGCGGGTTTGGAATCAGCCCCAGCATTTT,CASSLRVWNQPQHF,.,TRBV28,TRBJ1-5,.
TGTGCCAGCAGTGACTGGGGGGACTCAGGGCAGCCCCAGCATTTT,CASSDWGDSGQPQHF,.,TRBV2,TRBJ1-5,.
TGTGCCACTACGGGGACTAGCGGTACCTACGAGCAGTACTTC,CATTGTSGTYEQYF,TRBD2,TRBV15,TRBJ2-7,.
TGTGCCAGCAGCTTACTCGCAGGGAACACTGAAGCTTTCTTT,CASSLLAGNTEAFF,.,TRBV7-2,TRBJ1-1,.
TGTGCCAGCAGTGGACGGGGGGCCAATACGCAGTATTTT,CASSGRGANTQYF,.,TRBV2,TRBJ2-3,.
TGTGCCAGCAGCAACATCTCAGGGGCGATTCAGCCCCAGCATTTT,CASSNISGAIQPQHF,.,TRBV3-1/TRBV3-2,TRBJ1-5,.
TGTGCCTGGACTCCGGAGGCAGGGGGGATTAACTATGGCTACACCTTC,CAWTPEAGGINYGYTF,TRBD1,TRBV30,TRBJ1-2,few
TGTGCCAGCAGTCCGACAGGCACTGAAGCTTTCTTT,CASSPTGTEAFF,.,TRBV9,TRBJ1-1,.
TGTGCTAGTGGTTTACTCGGACAGGGGGTTGAAGCTTTCTTT,CASGLLGQGVEAFF,TRBD1,TRBV12-5,TRBJ1-1,.
TGTGCCAGCAGCCTAGGACTAGCGGGGGGAATAGATACGCAGTATTTT,CASSLGLAGGIDTQYF,TRBD2,TRBV7-9,TRBJ2-3,.
TGTGCCAGCAGTCTCCGGGACACTTCCTATGGCTACACCTTC,CASSLRDTSYGYTF,.,TRBV27,TRBJ1-2,.
TGTGCCAGCAGAGCAGGACAGGGTAAAGATGGCTACACCTTC,CASRAGQGKDGYTF,TRBD1,TRBV6-5,TRBJ1-2,.
TGTGCCAGCATTGGAGGGGAGCAGTTCTTC,CASIGGEQFF,.,TRBV6-5,TRBJ2-1,.
TGTGCCAGCAGCCCGTGGCAGGGGGCCGACAATGAGCAGTTCTTC,CASSPWQGADNEQFF,TRBD1,TRBV4-2,TRBJ2-1,.
TGTGCCACCAGCAGAGATAGGAGCAGGGCCTCTGGAAACACCATATATTTT,CATSRDRSRASGNTIYF,.,TRBV15,TRBJ1-3,.
TGTGCCAGCAGTGAAGATTCAGCGGGGGGCACAGATACGCAGTATTTT,CASSEDSAGGTDTQYF,TRBD2,TRBV2,TRBJ2-3,.
TGTGCCAGCAGCGAGGGACCGGGACTTAAACATTACGAGCAGTACTTC,CASSEGPGLKHYEQYF,.,TRBV5-4,TRBJ2-7,.
TGTGCCAGCAGCCCTTCGGGTAGCGGGGGCGAGCAGTACTTC,CASSPSGSGGEQYF,TRBD2,TRBV9,TRBJ2-7,.
TGTGCCAGCAGCTCTTACCCCTCGTTTCAGGGCAACTATGGCTACACCTTC,CASSSYPSFQGNYGYTF,.,TRBV28,TRBJ1-2,.
TGTGCCAGCAGCTCGTTCGGAAACACCATATATTTT,CASSSFGNTIYF,.,TRBV5-4,TRBJ1-3,.
TGCGCCAGCAGCGAAGGACAGGGGAATGAAAAACTGTTTTTT,CASSEGQGNEKLFF,TRBD1,TRBV4-1,TRBJ1-4,.
TGTGCCAGCAGTGGGGGGAGCAATCAGCCCCAGCATTTT,CASSGGSNQPQHF,.,TRBV28,TRBJ1-5,.
TGTGCCAGCAGCTACGGACAGTCCTACGAGCAGTACTTC,CASSYGQSYEQYF,.,TRBV11-2,TRBJ2-7,.
TGCGCCAGCAGTCAATCAGGGGCAAGGGAGGCCTACGAGCAGTACTTC,CASSQSGAREAYEQYF,.,TRBV23-1,TRBJ2-7,.
TGTGCCATCGCCCCAACAGGGCGCAACACTGAAGCTTTCTTT,CAIAPTGRNTEAFF,.,TRBV10-3,TRBJ1-1,.
TGCGCCAGCAGCTTGGAGGAAAGGGGGCCTGAAGCTTTCTTT,CASSLEERGPEAFF,TRBD1,TRBV5-1,TRBJ1-1,.
TGTGCCAGCACCCCGGGACAGACTTACACTGAAGCTTTCTTT,CASTPGQTYTEAFF,TRBD1,TRBV2,TRBJ1-1,.
TGTGCCAGCAGCGGCGGGGCCAAGGCAGAAGCTTTCTTT,CASSGGAKAEAFF,.,TRBV9,TRBJ1-1,.
TGTGCCAGCAGCTCCTCGACAGGGGAAGAGACCCAGTACTTC,CASSSSTGEETQYF,TRBD1,TRBV7-8,TRBJ2-5,once
TGTGCCAGCAGCGGTGACGGGGGAAGCTCCTACGAGCAGTACTTC,CASSGDGGSSYEQYF,.,TRBV6-8,TRBJ2-7,.
TGTGCCAGCGGTGGGTTTGAGGATGGCTACACCTTC,CASGGFEDGYTF,.,TRBV12-3/TRBV12-4,TRBJ1-2,.
TGCGCCAGCAGCGCAGGGGGCCGGTATGGCTACACCTTC,CASSAGGRYGYTF,TRBD1,TRBV5-1,TRBJ1-2,.
TGTGCCAGCAGCTTTAGGGGATCACGCTTAGAGAACACTGAAGCTTTCTTT,CASSFRGSRLENTEAFF,.,TRBV5-6,TRBJ1-1,.